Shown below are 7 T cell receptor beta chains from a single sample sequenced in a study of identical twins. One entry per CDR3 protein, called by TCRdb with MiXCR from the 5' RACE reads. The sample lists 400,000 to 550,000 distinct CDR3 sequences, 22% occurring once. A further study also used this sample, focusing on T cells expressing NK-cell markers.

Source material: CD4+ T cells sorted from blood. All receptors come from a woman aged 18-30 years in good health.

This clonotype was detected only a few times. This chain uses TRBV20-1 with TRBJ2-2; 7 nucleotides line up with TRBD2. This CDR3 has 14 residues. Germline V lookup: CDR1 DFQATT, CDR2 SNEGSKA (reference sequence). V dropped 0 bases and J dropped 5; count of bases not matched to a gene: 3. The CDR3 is CSAREAGVTGELFF. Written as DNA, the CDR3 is TGCAGTGCTAGAGAGGCGGGGGTGACCGGGGAGCTGTTTTTT.

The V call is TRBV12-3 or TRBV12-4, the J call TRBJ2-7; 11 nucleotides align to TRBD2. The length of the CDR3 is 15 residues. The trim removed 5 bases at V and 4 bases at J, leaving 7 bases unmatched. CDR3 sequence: CASSPLAGGRYEQYF. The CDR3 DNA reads TGTGCCAGCAGTCCATTAGCGGGGGGGCGGTACGAGCAGTACTTC.

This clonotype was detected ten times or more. CDR3 coding DNA: TGCAGCGTTGGATTTTCGGGGACATTAGCTCGCGAGCAGTACTTC. Its translation is CSVGFSGTLAREQYF. The V gene is TRBV29-1, the J gene TRBJ2-7, with D tentatively TRBD1 (6 bases). From germline, CDR1 is SQVTM and CDR2 ANQGSEA. The CDR3 is 15 amino acids. With 4 bases removed from V and 6 bases from J, the gap between germline ends came to 22 bases.

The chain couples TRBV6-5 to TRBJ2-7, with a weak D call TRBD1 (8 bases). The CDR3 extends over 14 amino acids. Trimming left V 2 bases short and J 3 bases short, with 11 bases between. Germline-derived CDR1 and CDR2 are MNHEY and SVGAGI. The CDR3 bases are TGTGCCAGCAGTTACACAGGGGGGGGCTACGAGCAGTACTTC. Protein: CASSYTGGGYEQYF.

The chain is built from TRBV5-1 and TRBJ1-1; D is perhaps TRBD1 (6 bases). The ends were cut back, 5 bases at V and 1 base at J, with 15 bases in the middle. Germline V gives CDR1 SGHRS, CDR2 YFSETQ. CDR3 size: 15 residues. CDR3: CASSFSGATNTEAFF. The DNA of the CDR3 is TGCGCCAGCAGTTTCTCAGGGGCTACGAACACTGAAGCTTTCTTT.

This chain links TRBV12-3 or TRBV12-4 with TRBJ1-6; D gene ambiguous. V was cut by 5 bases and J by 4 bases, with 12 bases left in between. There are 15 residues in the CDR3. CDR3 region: CASSPAGRYNSPLHF. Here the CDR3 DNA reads TGTGCCAGCAGTCCCGCCGGACGGTATAATTCACCCCTCCACTTT.

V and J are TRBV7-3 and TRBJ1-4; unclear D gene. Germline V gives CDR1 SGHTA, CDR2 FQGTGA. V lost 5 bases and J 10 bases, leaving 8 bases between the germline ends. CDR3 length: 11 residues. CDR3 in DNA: TGTGCCAGCAGCCCAGAGGGAAAACTGTTTTTT. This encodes CASSPEGKLFF. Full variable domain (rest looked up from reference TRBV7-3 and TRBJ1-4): GAGVSQTPSNKVTEKGKYVELRCDPISGHTALYWYRQSLGQGPEFLIYFQGTGAADDSGLPNDRFFAVRPEGSVSTLKIQRTERGDSAVYLCASSPEGKLFFGSGTQLSVL.